The present TCR beta chain was sequenced within a study of T cell changes during pregnancy in multiple sclerosis. Method: immunoSEQ multiplex PCR; TCRdb's copy keeps in-frame clones and lacks some. The data show tens of thousands of clones, roughly 92% seen once. The CDR3 runs 14 residues. The germline CDR1 and CDR2 sequences are SEHNR and FQNEAQ (reference sequence). J was trimmed by 2 bases and V by 5 bases; bases with no gene match: 5. The sample here was peripheral blood, taken in the third trimester of pregnancy. The TCR comes from a female donor with multiple sclerosis, enrolled in a pregnancy study. This rearrangement joins TRBV7-9 to TRBJ1-1; 7 bases map to TRBD1. In nucleotides, the CDR3 is TGTGCCAGCAGCCAAGGGACAGCTAACACTGAAGCTTTCTTT. The encoded protein is CASSQGTANTEAFF.